This entry concerns a single T cell receptor (beta chain). The germline V and J ends were trimmed by 1 base and 2 bases, with 5 bases remaining between them. CDR1 is LGHNA and CDR2 is YNFKEQ in the germline V gene. The CDR3 runs to 13 residues. Treatment specified: oral pan-JAK inhibitor, 5-10 mg twice daily. This record belongs to a study of CD8+ T cells in alopecia areata. After isolation, RNA underwent reverse transcription to generate cDNA as the sequencing template. Assay used: immunoSEQ multiplex PCR; TCRdb lists only in-frame clones, some missing. Among some 160,000 clones listed, around three fifths were seen once.

V and J are TRBV4-2 and TRBJ1-1, with D hard to call. Source: CD4+ T cells sorted from blood, taken at week 4, from a patient treated with tofacitinib. The TCR comes from a human donor with alopecia areata. The CDR3 loop reads CASSQATNTEAFF. The CDR3 nucleotides read TGTGCCAGCAGCCAAGCGACAAACACTGAAGCTTTCTTT.